This T cell receptor (beta chain) was identified during a study of blood T cell repertoires in COVID-19. Study details: Sites in the United States, Italy and Spain provided acute and convalescent COVID-19 samples. T cells, B-cell-depleted T cells, or PBMCs supplied cDNA or gDNA.

The germline V gene encodes CDR1 DFQATT and CDR2 SNEGSKA (reference sequence). Unmatched junction bases numbered 5, after V lost 3 bases and J lost 7 bases. CDR3 length: 13 amino acids. Study processing details: Reference gene primer amplification gave estimated nucleated cell counts. Sequencing was performed with immunoSEQ multiplex PCR; in TCRdb, only in-frame clones are kept and a portion is missing. V and J calls and clone size are given by that table; D and trimming were obtained from the DNA. The data contain over 85,000 clones, approximately 65% of them singletons. The chain recombines TRBV20-1 with TRBJ1-4; 7 positions agree with TRBD1. Sequenced input: peripheral blood. This clonotype was sampled from a woman aged 60 to 75 with acute or convalescent COVID-19. The CDR3: CSASTRGSEKLFF. In DNA, the CDR3 is TGCAGTGCTAGTACCAGGGGGAGTGAAAAACTGTTTTTT.